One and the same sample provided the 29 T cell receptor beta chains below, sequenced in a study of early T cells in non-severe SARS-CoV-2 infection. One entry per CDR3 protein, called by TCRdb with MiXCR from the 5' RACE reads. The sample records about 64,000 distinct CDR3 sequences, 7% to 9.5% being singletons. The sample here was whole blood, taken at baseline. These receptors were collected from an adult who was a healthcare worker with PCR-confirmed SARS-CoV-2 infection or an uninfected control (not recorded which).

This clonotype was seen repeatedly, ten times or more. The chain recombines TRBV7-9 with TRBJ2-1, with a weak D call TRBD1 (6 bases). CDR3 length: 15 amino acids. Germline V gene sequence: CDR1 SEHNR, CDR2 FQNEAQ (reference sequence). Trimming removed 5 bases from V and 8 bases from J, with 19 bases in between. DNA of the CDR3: TGTGCCAGCAGCCCGGGACACGGAGAGGGGGATGAGCAGTTCTTC. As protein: CASSPGHGEGDEQFF.

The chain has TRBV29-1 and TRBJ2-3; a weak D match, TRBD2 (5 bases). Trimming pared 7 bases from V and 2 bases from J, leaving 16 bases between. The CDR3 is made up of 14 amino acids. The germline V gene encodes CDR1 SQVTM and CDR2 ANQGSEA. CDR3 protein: CSAGPGLITDTQYF. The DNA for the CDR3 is TGCAGCGCCGGCCCCGGACTTATCACAGATACGCAGTATTTT.

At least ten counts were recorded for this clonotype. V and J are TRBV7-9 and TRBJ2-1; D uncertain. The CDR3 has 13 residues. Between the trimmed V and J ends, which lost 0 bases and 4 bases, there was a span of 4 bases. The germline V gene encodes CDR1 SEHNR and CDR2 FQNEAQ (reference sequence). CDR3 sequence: CASSLAQYNEQFF. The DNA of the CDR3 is TGTGCCAGCAGCTTAGCTCAGTACAATGAGCAGTTCTTC.

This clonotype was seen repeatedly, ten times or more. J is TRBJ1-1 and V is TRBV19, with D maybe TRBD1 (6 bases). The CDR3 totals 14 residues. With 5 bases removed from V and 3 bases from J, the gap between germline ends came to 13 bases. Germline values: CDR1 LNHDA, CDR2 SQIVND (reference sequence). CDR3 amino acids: CASSRIRGDTEAFF. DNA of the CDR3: TGTGCCAGTAGTCGGATAAGGGGGGACACTGAAGCTTTCTTT.

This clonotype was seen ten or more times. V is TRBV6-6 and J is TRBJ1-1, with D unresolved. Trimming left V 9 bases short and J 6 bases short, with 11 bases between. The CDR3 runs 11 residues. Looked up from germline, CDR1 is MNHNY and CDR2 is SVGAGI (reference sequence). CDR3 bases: TGTGCCAGTACCCGAACGGCTGAAGCTTTCTTT. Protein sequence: CASTRTAEAFF.

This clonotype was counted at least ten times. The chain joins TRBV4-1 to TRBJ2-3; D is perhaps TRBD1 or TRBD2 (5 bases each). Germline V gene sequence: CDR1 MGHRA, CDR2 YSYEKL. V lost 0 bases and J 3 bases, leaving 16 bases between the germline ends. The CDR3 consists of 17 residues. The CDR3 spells CASSQDSGTVITDTQYF. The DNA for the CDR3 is TGCGCCAGCAGCCAAGATTCTGGGACCGTTATTACAGATACGCAGTATTTT.

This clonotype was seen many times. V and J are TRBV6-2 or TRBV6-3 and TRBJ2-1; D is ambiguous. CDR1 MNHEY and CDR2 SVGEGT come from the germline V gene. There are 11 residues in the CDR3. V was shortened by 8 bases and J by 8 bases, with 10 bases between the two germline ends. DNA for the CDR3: TGTGCCAGCGGGTCGGCCGATGAGCAGTTCTTC. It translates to CASGSADEQFF.

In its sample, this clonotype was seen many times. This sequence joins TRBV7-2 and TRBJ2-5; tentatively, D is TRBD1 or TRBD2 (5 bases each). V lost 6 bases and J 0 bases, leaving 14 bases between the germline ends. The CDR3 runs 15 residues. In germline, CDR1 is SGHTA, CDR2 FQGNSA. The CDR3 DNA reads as TGTGCCAGCAGTCTTTTTGGGACCGACCAAGAGACCCAGTACTTC. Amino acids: CASSLFGTDQETQYF.

The CDR3 loop is CSANPSSVHEQYF. In DNA form, the CDR3 reads TGCAGTGCCAACCCTTCTAGCGTCCACGAGCAGTACTTC. The V and J genes are TRBV20-1 and TRBJ2-7; tentative D call: TRBD2 (6 bases). Trimming cost V 6 bases and J 5 bases, with 17 bases left between them. Germline CDR1 and CDR2: DFQATT and SNEGSKA (reference sequence). The CDR3 has 13 amino acids.

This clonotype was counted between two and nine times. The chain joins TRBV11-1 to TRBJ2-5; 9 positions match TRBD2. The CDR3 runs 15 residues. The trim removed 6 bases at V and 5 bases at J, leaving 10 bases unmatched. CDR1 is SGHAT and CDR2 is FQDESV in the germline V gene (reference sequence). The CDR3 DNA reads TGTGCCAGCAGTCGGGACCCCGCGGGAGGGGAGACCCAGTACTTC. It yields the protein CASSRDPAGGETQYF. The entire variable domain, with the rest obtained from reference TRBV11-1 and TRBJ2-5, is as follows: EAEVAQSPRYKITEKSQAVAFWCDPISGHATLYWYRQILGQGPELLVQFQDESVVDDSQLPKDRFSAERLKGVDSTLKIQPAELGDSAMYLCASSRDPAGGETQYFGPGTRLLVL.

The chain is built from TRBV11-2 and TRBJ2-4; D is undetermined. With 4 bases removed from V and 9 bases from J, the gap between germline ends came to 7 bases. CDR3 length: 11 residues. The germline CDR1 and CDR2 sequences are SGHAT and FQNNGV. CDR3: CASSSGPIQYF. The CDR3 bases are TGTGCCAGCAGCTCCGGACCCATTCAGTACTTC.

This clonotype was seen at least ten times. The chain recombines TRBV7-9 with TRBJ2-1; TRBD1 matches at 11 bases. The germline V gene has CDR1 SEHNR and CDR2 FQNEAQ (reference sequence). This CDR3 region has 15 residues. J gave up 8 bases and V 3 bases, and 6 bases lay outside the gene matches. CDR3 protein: CASSFGQGARDEQFF. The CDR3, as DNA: TGTGCCAGCAGCTTCGGACAGGGGGCTAGGGATGAGCAGTTCTTC.

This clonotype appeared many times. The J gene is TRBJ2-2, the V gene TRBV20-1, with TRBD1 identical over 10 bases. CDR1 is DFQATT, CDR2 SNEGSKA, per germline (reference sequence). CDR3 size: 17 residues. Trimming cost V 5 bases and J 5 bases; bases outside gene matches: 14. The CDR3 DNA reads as TGCAGTGCTCCCTACTTCGATAGACAGGGGGCAACCGGGGAGCTGTTTTTT. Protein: CSAPYFDRQGATGELFF.

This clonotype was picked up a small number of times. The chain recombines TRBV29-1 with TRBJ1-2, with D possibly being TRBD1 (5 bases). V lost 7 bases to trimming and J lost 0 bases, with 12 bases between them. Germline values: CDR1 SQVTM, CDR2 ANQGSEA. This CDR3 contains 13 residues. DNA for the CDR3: TGCAGCGCCGGCGGGACTCCTAACTATGGCTACACCTTC. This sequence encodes CSAGGTPNYGYTF.

The CDR3 region has the DNA TGTGCCAGCAGCTTGGTGGGATTTAGCGACACTGAAGCTTTCTTT. It specifies CASSLVGFSDTEAFF. The chain combines TRBV5-4 with TRBJ1-1; D not certain. Germline values: CDR1 SGHNT, CDR2 YYREEE (reference sequence). The V gene lost 0 bases and the J gene lost 3 bases, with 12 bases spanning the gap. CDR3 length: 15 amino acids. Looking up the rest from reference TRBV5-4 and TRBJ1-1 gives the full variable domain: ETGVTQSPTHLIKTRGQQVTLRCSSQSGHNTVSWYQQALGQGPQFIFQYYREEENGRGNFPPRFSGLQFPNYSSELNVNALELDDSALYLCASSLVGFSDTEAFFGQGTRLTVV.

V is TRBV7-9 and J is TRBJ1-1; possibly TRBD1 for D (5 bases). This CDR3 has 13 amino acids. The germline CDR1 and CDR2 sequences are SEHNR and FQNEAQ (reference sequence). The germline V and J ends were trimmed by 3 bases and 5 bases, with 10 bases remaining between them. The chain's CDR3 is CASSFQRGTEAFF. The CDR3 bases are TGTGCCAGCAGCTTCCAGCGGGGGACTGAAGCTTTCTTT.

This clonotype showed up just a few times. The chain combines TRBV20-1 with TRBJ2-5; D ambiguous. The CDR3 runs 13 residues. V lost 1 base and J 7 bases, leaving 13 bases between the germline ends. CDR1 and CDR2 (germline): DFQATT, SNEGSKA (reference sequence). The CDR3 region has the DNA TGCAGTGCTAGAGGAGACTCAGAAAGGACCCAGTACTTC. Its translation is CSARGDSERTQYF.

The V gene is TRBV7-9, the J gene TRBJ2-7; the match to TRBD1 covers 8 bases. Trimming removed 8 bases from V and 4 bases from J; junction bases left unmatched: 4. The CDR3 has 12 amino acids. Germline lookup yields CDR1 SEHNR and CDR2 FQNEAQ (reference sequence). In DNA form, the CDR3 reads TGTGCCAGCGCAGGGGGCTCTTACGAGCAGTACTTC. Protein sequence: CASAGGSYEQYF.

CDR3 sequence: CASSVGGTSNEQFF. For the CDR3, the DNA is TGTGCCAGCAGCGTAGGTGGGACTAGTAATGAGCAGTTCTTC. J is TRBJ2-1 and V is TRBV9; 8 bases are shared with TRBD2. With 0 bases clipped from V and 7 bases from J, the junction kept 3 bases outside the gene matches. This CDR3 is built from 14 residues. Germline CDR1 and CDR2: SGDLS and YYNGEE.

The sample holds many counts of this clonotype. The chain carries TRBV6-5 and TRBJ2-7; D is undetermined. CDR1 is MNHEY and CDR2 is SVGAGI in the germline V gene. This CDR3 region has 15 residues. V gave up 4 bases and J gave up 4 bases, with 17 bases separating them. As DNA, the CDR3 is TGTGCCAGCAGTTTAAACTCCGCATTCCCATACGAGCAGTACTTC. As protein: CASSLNSAFPYEQYF.

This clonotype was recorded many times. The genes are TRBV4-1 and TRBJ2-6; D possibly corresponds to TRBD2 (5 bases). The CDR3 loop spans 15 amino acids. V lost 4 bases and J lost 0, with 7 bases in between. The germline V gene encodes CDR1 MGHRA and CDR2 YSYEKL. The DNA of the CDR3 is TGCGCCAGCAGCCGAGGGAGCTCTGGGGCCAACGTCCTGACTTTC. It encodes CASSRGSSGANVLTF.

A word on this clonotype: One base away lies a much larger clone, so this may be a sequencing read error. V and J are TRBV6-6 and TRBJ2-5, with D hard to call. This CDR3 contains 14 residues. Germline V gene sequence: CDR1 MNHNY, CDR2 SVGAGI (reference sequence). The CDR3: CAISLGPKQETQYF. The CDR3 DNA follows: TGTGCCATCAGTCTCGGACCGAAGCAAGAGACCCAGTACTTC.

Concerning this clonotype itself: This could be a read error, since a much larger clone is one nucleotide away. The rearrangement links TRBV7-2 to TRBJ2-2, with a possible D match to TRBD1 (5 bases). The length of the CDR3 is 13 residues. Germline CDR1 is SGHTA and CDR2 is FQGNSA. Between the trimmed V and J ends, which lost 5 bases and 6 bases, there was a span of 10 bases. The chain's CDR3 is CASSVGVAGELFF. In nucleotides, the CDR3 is TGTGCCAGCAGCGTAGGGGTCGCCGGGGAGCTGTTTTTT.

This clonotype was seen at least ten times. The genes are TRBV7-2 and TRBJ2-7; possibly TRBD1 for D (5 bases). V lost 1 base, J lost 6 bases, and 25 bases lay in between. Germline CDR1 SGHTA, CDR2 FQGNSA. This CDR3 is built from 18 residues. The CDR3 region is CASSLEAVRTLTKSEQYF. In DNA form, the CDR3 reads TGTGCCAGCAGCTTAGAGGCAGTACGGACACTCACTAAGAGCGAGCAGTACTTC.

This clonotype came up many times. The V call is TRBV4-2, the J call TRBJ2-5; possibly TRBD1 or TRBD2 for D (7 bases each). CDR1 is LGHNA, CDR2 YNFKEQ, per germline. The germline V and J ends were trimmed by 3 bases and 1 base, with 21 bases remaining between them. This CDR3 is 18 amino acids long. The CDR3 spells CASSQIAGGGTTQETQYF. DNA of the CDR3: TGTGCCAGCAGCCAGATAGCAGGGGGGGGGACAACCCAAGAGACCCAGTACTTC.

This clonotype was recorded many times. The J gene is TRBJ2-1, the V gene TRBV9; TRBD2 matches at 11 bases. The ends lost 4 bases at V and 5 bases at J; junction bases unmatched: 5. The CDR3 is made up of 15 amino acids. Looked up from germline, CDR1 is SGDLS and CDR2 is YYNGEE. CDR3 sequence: CASSTSGSTNNEQFF. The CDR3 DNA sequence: TGTGCCAGCAGCACTAGCGGGAGTACAAACAATGAGCAGTTCTTC.

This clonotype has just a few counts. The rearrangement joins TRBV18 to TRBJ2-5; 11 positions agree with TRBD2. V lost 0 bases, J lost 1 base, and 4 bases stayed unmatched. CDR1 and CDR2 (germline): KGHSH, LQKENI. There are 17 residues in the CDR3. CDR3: CASSPPGLAGSQETQYF. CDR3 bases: TGTGCCAGCTCACCACCAGGACTAGCGGGTAGCCAAGAGACCCAGTACTTC.

CDR3 nucleotide sequence: TGCAGTGCAGACTTCACCTACAATGAGCAGTTCTTC. Its translation is CSADFTYNEQFF. V is TRBV20-1 and J is TRBJ2-1; no clear D gene. Trimming pared 6 bases from V and 2 bases from J, leaving 8 bases between. Germline V gives CDR1 DFQATT, CDR2 SNEGSKA (reference sequence). The CDR3 has 12 amino acids.

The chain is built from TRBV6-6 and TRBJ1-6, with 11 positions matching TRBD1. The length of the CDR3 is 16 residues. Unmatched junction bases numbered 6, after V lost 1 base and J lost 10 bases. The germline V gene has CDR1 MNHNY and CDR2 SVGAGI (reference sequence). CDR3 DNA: TGTGCCAGCAGTTACTTGACCGGGACAGGGGGATCACCCCTCCACTTT. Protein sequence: CASSYLTGTGGSPLHF.